These 5 T cell receptor beta chains were all obtained from the same sample, sequenced in a study of T cell responses to AZD1222 COVID-19 vaccine. TCRdb's table, derived via immunoSEQ multiplex PCR, lists solely in-frame clones and lacks some. Among 100,000 to 150,000 clones listed, 88% were seen once. This specimen was peripheral blood, taken on day 0 of AZD1222 vaccination. These receptors all come from an adult in good health.

This clone was detected a few times. The genes are TRBV7-9 and TRBJ1-3; no reliable D call. The V gene's germline CDR1 is SEHNR and CDR2 FQNEAQ (reference sequence). The ends were cut back, 5 bases at V and 6 bases at J, with 8 bases in the middle. The CDR3 consists of 12 residues. For the CDR3, the DNA is TGTGCCAGCAGCACCTCCGCAAACACCATATATTTT. This codes for CASSTSANTIYF.

This clone was seen just once. V gene TRBV27 combines with J gene TRBJ2-7; the match to TRBD2 covers 7 bases. Germline V gives CDR1 MNHEY, CDR2 SMNVEV (reference sequence). V shed 6 bases and J 0 bases; nucleotides not matched to a gene: 5. The CDR3 is 14 residues long. CDR3 DNA: TGTGCCAGCAGGCGGGGGATAAGCTCCTACGAGCAGTACTTC. The encoded protein is CASRRGISSYEQYF.

This clone showed up just once. This chain uses TRBV27 with TRBJ2-7, with TRBD2 matching over 11 bases. The germline gives CDR1 MNHEY, CDR2 SMNVEV (reference sequence). Germline trimming cut 10 bases from V and 7 bases from J; bases unmatched to any gene: 21. The CDR3 consists of 17 residues. The CDR3 sequence: CATKLAGGSPQDQEQYF. The DNA for the CDR3 is TGTGCCACCAAGTTAGCGGGAGGGTCTCCTCAGGATCAGGAGCAGTACTTC.

Only one count was recorded for this clone. The chain uses TRBV28 and TRBJ1-2, with a weak D call TRBD1 (5 bases). CDR1 MDHEN and CDR2 SYDVKM come from the germline V gene. Trimming took off 6 bases at V and 4 bases at J, with 12 bases between the two ends. This CDR3 is built from 13 residues. CDR3 in amino acids: CASRGVYLYGYTF. CDR3 coding DNA: TGTGCCAGCAGGGGGGTATATCTCTATGGCTACACCTTC.

The chain recombines TRBV4-1 with TRBJ2-1; 8 bases line up with TRBD2. Per the germline V gene, CDR1 is MGHRA and CDR2 is YSYEKL. V was clipped by 2 bases and J by 6 bases; unmatched bases: 9. The CDR3 loop spans 16 amino acids. CDR3 residues: CASSQREGEAFNEQFF. The DNA of the CDR3 is TGCGCCAGCAGCCAACGGGAGGGGGAGGCTTTCAATGAGCAGTTCTTC.